Listed below are T cell receptor beta chains from one sample, sequenced in a study of blood T cell repertoires in COVID-19. Some clones are missing from TCRdb's copy, which holds only in-frame ones; the method was immunoSEQ multiplex PCR. The repertoire holds approximately 11,000 clones, around 91% seen once, with about 9.4% in the top ten. The sample was peripheral blood. The receptors were gathered from a human donor in a cohort sampled during active COVID-19. CDR3s include the opening cysteine and the closing phenylalanine or tryptophan. Each record gives: clone size, V gene, D gene, J gene, CDR3 DNA, CDR3 protein. D genes are given only for firm matches. Not every row has a clone size; where given, it reads once, few, many or a size class.

>medium-sized|TRBV18|NA|TRBJ1-3
TGTGCCAGCTCACCCCTTTGGCAGGCCAGCTCTGGAAACACCATATATTTT
CASSPLWQASSGNTIYF
>NA|TRBV24-1|NA|TRBJ2-2
TGTGCCACCAGTGATTCCGGATCCTCCGGGGGGGAGCTGTTTTTT
CATSDSGSSGGELFF
>once|TRBV28|TRBD2|TRBJ2-1
TGTGCCAGCAGGTCCGGGGGGGGTTCCTACAATGAGCAGTTCTTC
CASRSGGGSYNEQFF
>NA|TRBV7-2|NA|TRBJ1-1
TGTGCCAGCAGCTTATCACAGGGCAAAGCTGAAGCTTTCTTT
CASSLSQGKAEAFF
>NA|TRBV7-9|TRBD2|TRBJ2-2
TGTGCCAGCAGCTTACTAGCGGGGGGAACATACACCGGGGAGCTGTTTTTT
CASSLLAGGTYTGELFF
>NA|TRBV5-1|TRBD1|TRBJ2-5
TGCGCCAGCAGCGCCGGGACAGCCGAAGAGACCCAGTACTTC
CASSAGTAEETQYF
>NA|TRBV5-8|TRBD1|TRBJ2-6
TGTGCCAGCAGCTTGATTAGGGGGCTGGGGGCCAACGTCCTGACTTTC
CASSLIRGLGANVLTF
>NA|TRBV6-6|NA|TRBJ2-1
TGTGCCAGCACGACCGGCGGCGGTGAGCAGTTCTTC
CASTTGGGEQFF
>NA|TRBV4-1|TRBD1|TRBJ1-2
TGCGCCAGCAGCCAAGCGGACAGGGAGGATGGCTACACCTTC
CASSQADREDGYTF
>NA|TRBV11-2|NA|TRBJ1-2
TGTGCCAGCCGACAGACTAACTATGGCTACACCTTC
CASRQTNYGYTF
>NA|TRBV11-3|TRBD1|TRBJ1-2
TGTGCCAGCAGCCCACGACAGGGGACTAACTATGGCTACACCTTC
CASSPRQGTNYGYTF
>NA|TRBV2|NA|TRBJ1-2
TGTGCCAGCAGTCCGGGACACTTGCGGAATGGCTACACCTTC
CASSPGHLRNGYTF
>NA|TRBV10-3|TRBD2|TRBJ2-2
TGTGCCATCAGTGGACTAGCGGGGGGAGCGAACACCGGGGAGCTGTTTTTT
CAISGLAGGANTGELFF
>NA|TRBV9|NA|TRBJ1-6
TGTGCCAGCAGCACACCGGACAATCCCCTCCACTTT
CASSTPDNPLHF
>once|TRBV7-2|NA|TRBJ2-5
TGTGCCAGCAGCCCTATGATAGGGGGTCAAGAGACCCAGTACTTC
CASSPMIGGQETQYF
>NA|TRBV25-1|NA|TRBJ1-2
TGTGCCAGCAGTGACCAGAGGCGAGGGTCCTATGGCTACACCTTC
CASSDQRRGSYGYTF
>NA|TRBV5-4|NA|TRBJ2-3
TGTGCCAGCAGCTTGCGGGCGGGTGGGGATACGCAGTATTTT
CASSLRAGGDTQYF
>NA|TRBV11-2|TRBD2|TRBJ2-1
TGTGCCAGCAGCTTCCCCATAGCGGGGGGGCGGAGCAATGAGCAGTTCTTC
CASSFPIAGGRSNEQFF
>NA|TRBV19|TRBD1|TRBJ1-3
TGTGCCAGTAGTATAAGGGCAGGGGGCTCTGGAAACACCATATATTTT
CASSIRAGGSGNTIYF
>NA|TRBV30|NA|TRBJ1-1
TGTGCCTGGATCAAAGGGGGGGACACTGAAGCTTTCTTT
CAWIKGGDTEAFF
>NA|TRBV2|NA|TRBJ1-2
TGTGCCAGCAGCCCGATGGACAGATATGGCTACACCTTC
CASSPMDRYGYTF
>NA|TRBV4-3|NA|TRBJ1-2
TGCGCCAGCAGCCAAGATCGGACAGATTGGGGGGGCTACACCTTC
CASSQDRTDWGGYTF
>NA|TRBV9|NA|TRBJ2-4
TGTGCCAGCAGCGTAGGAGGGAACAAAAACATTCAGTACTTC
CASSVGGNKNIQYF
>NA|TRBV7-2|TRBD1|TRBJ1-1
TGTGCCAGCAGCTTAACCAGGGACAGTGAAGCTTTCTTT
CASSLTRDSEAFF
>few|TRBV7-3|NA|TRBJ2-7
TGTGCCAGCAGCCCCAGCGGCCTAACCTACGAGCAGTACTTC
CASSPSGLTYEQYF
>NA|TRBV27|TRBD1|TRBJ1-6
TGTGCCAGCAGCCGGGACAGGGGAGGATCACCCCTCCACTTT
CASSRDRGGSPLHF
>NA|TRBV7-9|TRBD1|TRBJ1-4
TGTGCCAGCAGCGGGGACAGGGGGATTGAAAAACTGTTTTTT
CASSGDRGIEKLFF
>once|TRBV15|TRBD1|TRBJ1-1
TGTGCCACCAGCGTCCGAGGGACAGGGCGCACTGAAGCTTTCTTT
CATSVRGTGRTEAFF
>NA|TRBV5-1|TRBD2|TRBJ2-7
TGCGCCAGCAGCTCTCAGCCCGGGACTAGCGGGGGGTCCTACGAGCAGTACTTC
CASSSQPGTSGGSYEQYF
>NA|TRBV6-6|NA|TRBJ1-2
TGTGCCAGCAGTTACTCAGGGGTCGGCTATGGCTACACCTTC
CASSYSGVGYGYTF
>NA|TRBV7-2|NA|TRBJ1-5
TGTGCCAGCAGCCTTCTTACGGGGGTGGGTCAGCCCCAGCATTTT
CASSLLTGVGQPQHF
>NA|TRBV6-6|NA|TRBJ2-5
TGTGCCAGCAGTTATCGGCAAGAGACCCAGTACTTC
CASSYRQETQYF
>NA|TRBV7-6|TRBD1|TRBJ2-1
TGTGCCAGCAGCTTGGGACAGGGCCCCCCCAATGAGCAGTTCTTC
CASSLGQGPPNEQFF